This T cell receptor (beta chain) appears in the sequencing data of a study of shared clonotypes between healthy human individuals. The authors loaded 150 to 250 ng DNA, about 30,000 T cell genomes, into sorted-subset replicate PCRs. Profiled with immunoSEQ multiplex PCR; TCRdb holds only in-frame clones, not every one. Here the sample spans more than 2 million clones, about 95% being singletons. In the naive CD8 group, cells lacked CD45RO and were positively selected for CCR7, so terminally differentiated effector memory CD45RA+ cells were left out. Trimming left V 3 bases short and J 1 base short, with 12 bases between. CDR1 is SQVTM and CDR2 is ANQGSEA in the germline V gene. The CDR3 has 14 residues.

The source of this sequence is a man aged 18 to 30 in good health. V usage is TRBV29-1 and J usage is TRBJ1-2; D perhaps matches TRBD1 (6 bases). Sequenced sample: naive CD8+ T cells sorted from blood. The CDR3 coding sequence is TGCAGCGTTGATCAGCAGGGGAATAACTATGGCTACACCTTC. This sequence encodes CSVDQQGNNYGYTF.